This TCR beta chain comes out of a study of CD8 T cells in ankylosing spondylitis. TCRdb recomputed calls from the 5' RACE reads with MiXCR, one row per CDR3 protein. This table holds hundreds of thousands of distinct CDR3 sequences, roughly a third found once. The sequence was collected from a male donor with ankylosing spondylitis or in good health (not recorded which). Sequencing was performed on blood, either unsorted or a sorted T cell fraction (not recorded which).

CDR3: CASSVGIVGDTQYF. The CDR3 coding sequence is TGTGCCAGCAGCGTAGGGATAGTTGGGGATACGCAGTATTTT. This chain connects TRBV9 to TRBJ2-3; no firm D call. V dropped 0 bases and J dropped 6 bases, with 11 bases sitting between them. Germline CDR1 and CDR2: SGDLS and YYNGEE. There are 14 residues in the CDR3.